This is a list of T cell receptor beta chains from one sample in a study of cytomegalovirus exposure and HLA in healthy donors. Clones were read by immunoSEQ multiplex PCR, and TCRdb kept only the in-frame ones, dropping some. This sample has some 160,000 clones; around 82% occur once, and the top ten carry 2.4%. Material: PBMCs. Source of these receptors: a man in his 60s in good health and CMV-seronegative. The CDR3 runs from the conserved cysteine through the conserved F or W. A D gene is named only where the DNA matches it firmly. Clone size is stated in some rows and not others, as once, few, many or a class when expanded.

j_call d_call v_call cdr3_length clone_size cdr3_nt cdr3_aa
TRBJ1-3 TRBD1 TRBV27 19 NA TGTGCCAGCAGTTTATTTTGGGACAGGGGGAACCCCTTTGGAAACACCATATATTTT CASSLFWDRGNPFGNTIYF
TRBJ1-1 NA TRBV15 15 NA TGTGCCACCAGCGGAGGAGGGACTCCGAACACTGAAGCTTTCTTT CATSGGGTPNTEAFF
TRBJ1-2 TRBD1 TRBV10-3 14 NA TGTGCCATCAGTGAGTCCCGGGACAGGGATGGCTACACCTTC CAISESRDRDGYTF
TRBJ2-7 NA TRBV28 17 NA TGTGCCAGCAGTCCCCGGTGGGGATTCCAGGACACCTACGAGCAGTACTTC CASSPRWGFQDTYEQYF
TRBJ1-6 NA TRBV5-1 14 few TGCGCCAGCAGCTTGGATGGACAGAATTCACCCCTCCACTTT CASSLDGQNSPLHF
TRBJ2-5 NA TRBV7-7 13 NA TGTGCTAGCAGCTTATCTGGCCGAGAGACCCAGTACTTC CASSLSGRETQYF
TRBJ1-1 TRBD1 TRBV18 17 NA TGTGCCAGCTCACCTTATATGCTAGGACAGGGGAACACTGAAGCTTTCTTT CASSPYMLGQGNTEAFF
TRBJ2-7 TRBD1 TRBV28 15 NA TGTGCCAGCAGTCGGACAGGGGGCTCTCCCTACGAGCAGTCCTTC CASSRTGGSPYEQSF
TRBJ1-4 NA TRBV19 16 NA TGTGCCAGTAGTACTGACCCGGGACAACGGAGTGAAAAACTGTTTTTT CASSTDPGQRSEKLFF
TRBJ2-5 NA TRBV9 13 NA TGTGCCAGCAGCGGCGGAGGGTCTCGGACCCAGTACTTC CASSGGGSRTQYF
TRBJ2-7 NA TRBV6-1 14 NA TGTGCCAGCAGAGCCGGGACTCTCATAGGCGAGCAGTACTTC CASRAGTLIGEQYF
TRBJ2-3 TRBD2 TRBV6-1 14 NA TGTGCCAGCAGCAGGGACTACCTCACAGATACGCAGTATTTT CASSRDYLTDTQYF
TRBJ1-1 NA TRBV6-5 13 NA TGTGCCAGCAGTTACTCTCGGAACACTGAAGCTTTCTTT CASSYSRNTEAFF
TRBJ2-7 NA TRBV6-5 13 NA TGTGCCAGCAGGCAGACAAATACCTACGAGCAGTACTTC CASRQTNTYEQYF
TRBJ1-1 TRBD1 TRBV5-8 14 NA TGTGCCAGCAGCCTGGGACAGCCAAACACTGAAGCTTTCTTT CASSLGQPNTEAFF
TRBJ2-1 NA TRBV4-2 14 NA TGTGCCAGCAGCCAAGGGCAACTAGCAAGTGAGCAGTTCTTC CASSQGQLASEQFF
TRBJ1-1 NA TRBV18 15 once TGTGCCAGCTCACCCCCCTTGACAGAGAACACTGAAGCTTTCTTT CASSPPLTENTEAFF
TRBJ2-7 NA TRBV7-6 13 once TGTGCCAGCAGCCCCGGACGGGACTACGAGCAGTACTTC CASSPGRDYEQYF
TRBJ1-4 NA TRBV11-2 15 NA TGTGCCAGCAGCTTAGATGGGGACTTTAATGAAAAACTGTTTTTT CASSLDGDFNEKLFF
TRBJ1-4 NA TRBV6-1 12 NA TGTGCCAGCAGTGACCTTTTTGAAAAACTGTTTTTT CASSDLFEKLFF
TRBJ2-5 NA TRBV14 16 NA TGTGCCAGCAGCCAAGTACGGGGGGCCCTCCAAGAGACCCAGTACTTC CASSQVRGALQETQYF
TRBJ2-1 NA TRBV7-2 13 NA TGTGCCAGCAGCCCCGGGGTGTATAATGAGCAGTTCTTC CASSPGVYNEQFF
TRBJ2-1 NA TRBV2 15 NA TGTGCCAGCAGTGAAGTAGGCGGGACCTACAATGAGCAGTTCTTC CASSEVGGTYNEQFF